These 9 T cell receptor beta chains share one sample of origin, sequenced in a study of cytomegalovirus exposure and HLA in healthy donors (dated 2017 in TCRdb). The protocol used for the library was the immunoSEQ multiplex PCR assay. A mixture of 60 forward primers for TCR Vbeta segments and 13 reverse primers for TCR Jbeta segments was used in the multiplex PCR. Held by TCRdb, this immuneACCESS table contains in-frame sequences only and omits some clones. Under half of the omission traces to an unresolved V gene where checked; the cause of the rest is unknown. Within this sample are approximately 190,000 clones, with 78% of them counted one time only. The ten largest clones capture 6% of the sample. The sample consisted of PBMCs. All receptors come from a woman aged 25 to 39 in good health and CMV-seropositive.

This chain uses TRBV5-1 with TRBJ2-1; D is possibly TRBD2 (6 bases). The CDR3 runs 15 residues. Deletions cut 2 bases from V and 7 bases from J, with 16 bases between. Per the germline V gene, CDR1 is SGHRS and CDR2 is YFSETQ. The CDR3 DNA reads TGCGCCAGCAGCTTCGCGGGACTCCCCGAGAATGAGCAGTTCTTC. Translating gives CASSFAGLPENEQFF.

This clone was seen only a few times. This chain links TRBV2 with TRBJ1-4; 7 bases align to TRBD1. Trimming took 3 bases from V and 4 from J; bases not matched to a gene: 5. Looked up from germline, CDR1 is SNHLY and CDR2 is FYNNEI. The CDR3 covers 15 residues. CDR3 region: CASSDSGTDNEKLFF. The CDR3 nucleotides read TGTGCCAGCAGTGATTCCGGGACAGATAATGAAAAACTGTTTTTT.

The rearrangement joins TRBV29-1 to TRBJ2-7; 7 nucleotides agree with TRBD2. Trimming at V came to 4 bases and at J to 4 bases, leaving 10 bases not matched to a gene. Germline V CDR1 and CDR2: SQVTM, ANQGSEA. This CDR3 region has 14 residues. CDR3 sequence reads: CSVVSGQSVYEQYF. In DNA, the CDR3 is TGCAGCGTTGTTAGCGGGCAGTCCGTGTACGAGCAGTACTTC.

In nucleotides, the CDR3 is TGTGCCACCAGCAGAGAAAATACAGGGGACTATGGCTACACCTTC. Its translation is CATSRENTGDYGYTF. The chain has TRBV15 and TRBJ1-2; 7 bases agree with TRBD1. CDR3 length: 15 residues. CDR1 is LNHNV and CDR2 is YYDKDF in the germline V gene (reference sequence). J was trimmed by 3 bases and V by 0 bases; bases with no gene match: 4. Combining the CDR3 with reference TRBV15 and TRBJ1-2 gives the whole variable domain DAMVIQNPRYQVTQFGKPVTLSCSQTLNHNVMYWYQQKSSQAPKLLFHYYDKDFNNEADTPDNFQSRRPNTSFCFLDIRSPGLGDTAMYLCATSRENTGDYGYTFGSGTRLTVV.

The gene calls are TRBV28 and TRBJ2-3; D gene unclear. The CDR3 loop spans 12 amino acids. The V end was cut by 7 bases, the J end by 8 bases, with 13 bases between. Germline CDR1 and CDR2: MDHEN and SYDVKM. CDR3 amino acids: CASTFDGVTQYF. The CDR3 nucleotides read TGTGCCAGCACTTTTGATGGAGTTACGCAGTATTTT.

This clone was recorded a few times. V usage is TRBV7-2 and J usage is TRBJ2-5, with 9 nucleotides matching TRBD2. V lost 3 bases, J lost 5 bases, and 7 bases stayed unmatched. The CDR3 spans 15 residues. Germline-derived CDR1 and CDR2 are SGHTA and FQGNSA. CDR3 in DNA: TGTGCCAGCAGCTTGACAGGGACTAGCCGGGAGACCCAGTACTTC. Encoded protein: CASSLTGTSRETQYF.

This clone came up once. This rearrangement joins TRBV9 to TRBJ1-2; D gene unclear. With 3 bases removed from V and 0 bases from J, the gap between germline ends came to 9 bases. The germline V gene has CDR1 SGDLS and CDR2 YYNGEE. The CDR3 has 14 residues. As DNA, the CDR3 is TGTGCCAGCAGCGAGTATAGAGCTAACTATGGCTACACCTTC. This encodes CASSEYRANYGYTF.

This clone is a singleton in its sample. The rearrangement links TRBV10-3 to TRBJ1-2; 7 bases agree with TRBD1. V gave up 6 bases and J gave up 8 bases; unmatched junction bases: 6. Germline CDR1 and CDR2: ENHRY and SYGVKD. This CDR3 contains 12 residues. CDR3 region: CAIRGTADGYTF. CDR3 in DNA: TGTGCCATCAGGGGGACAGCCGACGGCTACACCTTC.

The rearrangement joins TRBV7-6 to TRBJ2-7; tentative D call: TRBD1 (6 bases). V shed 5 bases and J shed 5 bases, with 13 bases lying between them. Per germline, CDR1 SGHVS and CDR2 FNYEAQ. This CDR3 region has 13 residues. The CDR3 sequence is CASSQTGIHEQYF. The DNA of the CDR3 is TGTGCCAGCAGCCAAACAGGGATCCACGAGCAGTACTTC.